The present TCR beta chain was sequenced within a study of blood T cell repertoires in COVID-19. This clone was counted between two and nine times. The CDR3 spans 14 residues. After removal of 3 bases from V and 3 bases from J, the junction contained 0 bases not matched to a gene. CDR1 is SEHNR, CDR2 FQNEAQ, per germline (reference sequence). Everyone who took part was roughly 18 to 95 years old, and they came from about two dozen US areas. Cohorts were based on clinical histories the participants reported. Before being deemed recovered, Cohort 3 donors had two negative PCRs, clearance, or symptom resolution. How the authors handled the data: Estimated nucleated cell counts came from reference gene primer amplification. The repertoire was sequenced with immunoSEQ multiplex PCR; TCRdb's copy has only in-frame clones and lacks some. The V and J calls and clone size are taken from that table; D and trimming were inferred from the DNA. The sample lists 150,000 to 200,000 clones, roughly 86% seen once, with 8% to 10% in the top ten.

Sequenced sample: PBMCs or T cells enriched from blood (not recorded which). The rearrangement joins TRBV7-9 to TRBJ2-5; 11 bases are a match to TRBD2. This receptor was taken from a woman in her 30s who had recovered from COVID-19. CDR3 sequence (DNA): TGTGCCAGCAGCTTTAGCGGGAGGGAAGAGACCCAGTACTTC. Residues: CASSFSGREETQYF. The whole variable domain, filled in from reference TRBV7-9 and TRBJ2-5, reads DTGVSQNPRHKITKRGQNVTFRCDPISEHNRLYWYRQTLGQGPEFLTYFQNEAQLEKSRLLSDRFSAERPKGSFSTLEIQRTEQGDSAMYLCASSFSGREETQYFGPGTRLLVL.